The 4 T cell receptor beta chains given below trace back to one sample, sequenced in a study of T cells in Graves' hyperthyroidism and ophthalmopathy. Template material for amplifying TCR beta CDR3 regions consisted of RNA transcripts. During a first-round RT-PCR of the TCR CDR3, the HTBI primer set was used. TCRdb itself ran the multiplex PCR reads through MiXCR, one entry per CDR3 protein. The table lists 340,000 or so distinct CDR3 sequences, 15% to 20% of them singletons. Sequenced input: blood. All receptors derive from a woman aged 50 to 60 with Graves' hyperthyroidism.

This clonotype was seen at least ten times. The rearrangement joins TRBV13 to TRBJ2-3; 9 bases agree with TRBD2. The V gene end was trimmed by 8 bases and the J gene end by 2 bases; junction bases not matched to a gene: 11. From germline, CDR1 is PRHDT and CDR2 FYEKMQ (reference sequence). The CDR3 is 16 amino acids. Here the CDR3 reads CASGPGLALPTDTQYF. CDR3 DNA sequence: TGTGCCAGCGGACCGGGACTAGCCCTTCCCACAGATACGCAGTATTTT.

The J gene is TRBJ2-1, the V gene TRBV6-2 or TRBV6-3; 7 nucleotides match TRBD2. Germline lookup yields CDR1 MNHEY and CDR2 SVGEGT. V shed 0 bases and J 3 bases; nucleotides not matched to a gene: 8. The CDR3 length is 17 residues. This CDR3 is CASSYSPPGGIYNEQFF. The CDR3, as DNA: TGTGCCAGCAGTTACTCGCCTCCGGGGGGAATCTACAATGAGCAGTTCTTC.

The count of this clonotype is one. The genes are TRBV20-1 and TRBJ2-7, with 12 bases fitting TRBD2. This CDR3 has 13 amino acids. The germline CDR1 and CDR2 sequences are DFQATT and SNEGSKA (reference sequence). Trimming removed 3 bases from V and 3 bases from J; junction bases left unmatched: 0. CDR3 nucleotide sequence: TGCAGTGCTAGGACTAGCGGGGGCTACGAGCAGTACTTC. Translated, it gives CSARTSGGYEQYF.

Many counts were recorded for this clonotype. This chain joins TRBV12-3 or TRBV12-4 and TRBJ1-1; no clear D gene. V was pared by 6 bases and J by 3 bases, with 14 bases between. The CDR3 has 14 amino acids. The CDR3 protein is CASSTTAGDTEAFF. CDR3 nucleotide sequence: TGTGCCAGCAGCACGACCGCTGGTGACACTGAAGCTTTCTTT.